This entry lists 30 T cell receptor beta chains sequenced from one sample in a study of T cell responses to AZD1222 COVID-19 vaccine. Data came from immunoSEQ multiplex PCR; TCRdb stores just in-frame clones and leaves some out. The data contain some 100,000 clones, about 86% of them singletons. The source was peripheral blood, collected 28 days after the second AZD1222 dose. These receptors all come from an adult who received the AZD1222 COVID-19 vaccine.

This chain connects TRBV28 to TRBJ2-1; the match to TRBD2 covers 7 bases. V trimming: 2 bases; J trimming: 4 bases; junction bases outside the gene matches: 2. This CDR3 has 14 residues. Germline CDR1 is MDHEN and CDR2 is SYDVKM. Written as DNA, the CDR3 is TGTGCCAGCAGTTTAGGGAGGGATTACAATGAGCAGTTCTTC. Protein sequence: CASSLGRDYNEQFF.

J is TRBJ1-1 and V is TRBV9; maybe TRBD1 (5 bases). Germline CDR1 SGDLS, CDR2 YYNGEE. The CDR3 length is 13 residues. The V end was cut by 3 bases, the J end by 1 base, with 7 bases between. CDR3 nucleotide sequence: TGTGCCAGCAGCGCAGGGCCGAACACTGAAGCTTTCTTT. Translated: CASSAGPNTEAFF.

This clone is a singleton in its sample. The genes are TRBV6-2 or TRBV6-3 and TRBJ2-3; 13 bases align to TRBD2. CDR3 size: 18 residues. J gave up 2 bases and V 0 bases, and 5 bases lay outside the gene matches. From germline, CDR1 is MNHEY and CDR2 SVGEGT. The CDR3 nucleotides read TGTGCCAGCAGTTACTCGACGACTAGCGGGGGGCCCACAGATACGCAGTATTTT. Protein product: CASSYSTTSGGPTDTQYF.

The genes are TRBV23-1 and TRBJ2-3, with TRBD2 matching over 7 bases. TRBV23-1 is given ORF status, its function remaining uncertain. The CDR3 is 16 residues long. V dropped 3 bases and J dropped 4; count of bases not matched to a gene: 10. The CDR3 is CASSQFFWEGADTQYF. The CDR3 DNA follows: TGCGCCAGCAGTCAGTTCTTTTGGGAGGGTGCAGATACGCAGTATTTT.

This chain uses TRBV4-2 with TRBJ1-2, with D tentatively TRBD1 (6 bases). V shed 3 bases and J shed 2 bases, with 10 bases lying between them. Germline-derived CDR1 and CDR2 are LGHNA and YNFKEQ. This CDR3 contains 14 residues. The CDR3, as DNA: TGTGCCAGCAGCCAGCGACAGGCGAACTATGGCTACACCTTC. This translates into CASSQRQANYGYTF.

The gene calls are TRBV9 and TRBJ2-7, with 8 positions matching TRBD2. The CDR3 is 15 residues long. CDR1 SGDLS and CDR2 YYNGEE come from the germline V gene. The ends lost 4 bases at V and 5 bases at J; junction bases unmatched: 11. CDR3 sequence: CASSPSKREFHEQYF. CDR3 sequence (DNA): TGTGCCAGCAGCCCAAGCAAGCGGGAGTTCCACGAGCAGTACTTC.

The chain carries TRBV7-2 and TRBJ1-4; D gene unclear. Deletions cut 3 bases from V and 5 bases from J, with 10 bases between. CDR1 SGHTA and CDR2 FQGNSA come from the germline V gene. This CDR3 is 14 amino acids long. CDR3 loop: CASSLGGSNEKLFF. CDR3 in DNA: TGTGCCAGCAGCTTGGGCGGGTCGAATGAAAAACTGTTTTTT.

This clone was recorded once. The chain is built from TRBV5-5 and TRBJ1-4; D uncertain. This CDR3 region has 13 residues. CDR1 is SGHKS, CDR2 YYEKEE, per germline (reference sequence). V was cut by 0 bases and J by 8 bases, with 8 bases left in between. This CDR3 reads CASSLGAREKLFF. CDR3 coding DNA: TGTGCCAGCAGCTTGGGCGCCAGGGAAAAACTGTTTTTT.

This clone is a singleton in its sample. The chain uses TRBV7-9 and TRBJ1-2; 9 positions match TRBD1. CDR3 length equals 14 residues. J lost 6 bases, V lost 4 bases, and 6 bases had no gene match. From germline, CDR1 is SEHNR and CDR2 FQNEAQ (reference sequence). In DNA form, the CDR3 reads TGTGCCAGCAGCTCCCCGGACAGGGGCGATGGCTACACCTTC. This encodes CASSSPDRGDGYTF.

J is TRBJ2-7 and V is TRBV2, with 13 bases matching TRBD2. This CDR3 has 15 amino acids. Germline V gives CDR1 SNHLY, CDR2 FYNNEI. The junction had 3 bases not matched to a gene; V was cut back by 5 bases and J by 2 bases. Here the CDR3 reads CASSLGTSGTYEQYF. For the CDR3, the DNA is TGTGCCAGCAGTCTAGGGACTAGCGGGACCTACGAGCAGTACTTC. The whole variable domain, filled in from reference TRBV2 and TRBJ2-7, reads EPEVTQTPSHQVTQMGQEVILRCVPISNHLYFYWYRQILGQKVEFLVSFYNNEISEKSEIFDDQFSVERPDGSNFTLKIRSTKLEDSAMYFCASSLGTSGTYEQYFGPGTRLTVT.

About this clone: Other DNA sequences in this sample translate to the same CDR3. This chain joins TRBV11-2 and TRBJ2-5; D is perhaps TRBD1 (6 bases). Trimming stripped 3 bases from V and 3 bases from J, with 8 bases between. Germline-derived CDR1 and CDR2 are SGHAT and FQNNGV. CDR3 length: 13 amino acids. Here the CDR3 DNA reads TGTGCCAGCAGCTTCGCAGGGGAAGAGACCCAGTACTTC. The encoded protein is CASSFAGEETQYF.

The V call is TRBV28, the J call TRBJ2-3, with unresolved D. The CDR3 has 14 amino acids. Germline assignment: CDR1 MDHEN and CDR2 SYDVKM. Trimming removed 5 bases at V and 6 bases at J, with 15 bases between. The CDR3 sequence: CASSIKVLRDTQYF. The CDR3 DNA sequence: TGTGCCAGCAGTATCAAGGTTCTAAGGGATACGCAGTATTTT.

J is TRBJ1-4 and V is TRBV2; no reliable D call. The germline V gene has CDR1 SNHLY and CDR2 FYNNEI. The CDR3 extends over 11 amino acids. V was pared by 5 bases and J by 8 bases, with 6 bases between. CDR3 loop: CASSQTEKLFF. For the CDR3, the DNA is TGTGCCAGCAGTCAAACCGAAAAACTGTTTTTT.

On this clone: The same CDR3 can be traced to other DNA sequences in this sample. The V call is TRBV27, the J call TRBJ1-5, with D tentatively TRBD1 (6 bases). V lost 3 bases and J lost 1, with 10 bases in between. The germline gives CDR1 MNHEY, CDR2 SMNVEV (reference sequence). CDR3 length equals 15 residues. CDR3: CASSLGGGSNQPQHF. The CDR3 region has the DNA TGTGCCAGCAGTTTGGGAGGGGGGAGCAATCAGCCCCAGCATTTT.

This clone came up once. The V gene is TRBV5-5, the J gene TRBJ2-4, with 8 bases fitting TRBD2. The V segment lost 0 bases and the J segment 3 bases; nucleotides outside the gene matches: 14. Germline V gene sequence: CDR1 SGHKS, CDR2 YYEKEE (reference sequence). The CDR3 is 19 residues long. In DNA, the CDR3 is TGTGCCAGCAGCTTGGCTGGTAGCGGGACCTCCCTGGGCAAAAACATTCAGTACTTC. Its translation is CASSLAGSGTSLGKNIQYF.

The gene calls are TRBV5-5 and TRBJ2-7; possible D gene TRBD1, 5 bases. Deletions cut 1 base from V and 4 bases from J, with 18 bases between. Germline loops: CDR1 SGHKS, CDR2 YYEKEE (reference sequence). The CDR3 covers 16 residues. The CDR3 coding sequence is TGTGCCAGCAGCTTGCTCGCCAGGGCGCCAGGATACGAGCAGTACTTC. Its translation: CASSLLARAPGYEQYF. Looking up the rest from reference TRBV5-5 and TRBJ2-7 gives the full variable domain: DAGVTQSPTHLIKTRGQQVTLRCSPISGHKSVSWYQQVLGQGPQFIFQYYEKEERGRGNFPDRFSARQFPNYSSELNVNALLLGDSALYLCASSLLARAPGYEQYFGPGTRLTVT.

V gene TRBV7-3 combines with J gene TRBJ1-3, with 7 nucleotides matching TRBD1. The V and J ends lost 1 base and 0 bases, in that order; junction bases with no gene match: 6. This CDR3 is built from 17 residues. From germline, CDR1 is SGHTA and CDR2 FQGTGA. For the CDR3, the DNA is TGTGCCAGCAGCTTAAGTACCGGACAGGTCTCTGGAAACACCATATATTTT. Its protein product is CASSLSTGQVSGNTIYF.

V and J are TRBV12-5 and TRBJ1-3; D unresolved. V shed 0 bases and J shed 4 bases, with 13 bases lying between them. This CDR3 has 16 amino acids. Germline V gene sequence: CDR1 LGHNT, CDR2 FRNRAP. The CDR3 DNA is TGTGCTAGTGGTTTGGTACTCGAAGGGAAAGGAAACACCATATATTTT. Translated, it gives CASGLVLEGKGNTIYF.

This clone was found a few times. The genes are TRBV28 and TRBJ1-1; no firm D call. The V gene lost 5 bases and the J gene lost 8 bases, with 15 bases spanning the gap. Germline CDR1 MDHEN, CDR2 SYDVKM. The CDR3 covers 13 residues. This CDR3 reads CASSERVSAEAFF. CDR3 sequence (DNA): TGTGCCAGCAGTGAAAGGGTTTCAGCCGAAGCTTTCTTT.

The chain couples TRBV7-9 to TRBJ2-3, with a tentative D call TRBD2 (6 bases). This CDR3 comprises 15 residues. V was shortened by 1 base and J by 2 bases, with 10 bases between the two germline ends. From germline, CDR1 is SEHNR and CDR2 FQNEAQ (reference sequence). CDR3 nucleotide sequence: TGTGCCAGCAGCTTAGTGGGACTTAACACAGATACGCAGTATTTT. As protein: CASSLVGLNTDTQYF.

The gene calls are TRBV27 and TRBJ2-3; D possibly corresponds to TRBD2 (5 bases). Trimming took 5 bases from V and 2 from J, leaving 17 bases between them. The germline CDR1 and CDR2 sequences are MNHEY and SMNVEV (reference sequence). CDR3 size: 16 residues. The CDR3 bases are TGTGCCAGCAGTCCAAGACTACCTTCCCCCACAGATACGCAGTATTTT. This codes for CASSPRLPSPTDTQYF.

The V and J genes are TRBV6-5 and TRBJ1-3, with D possibly TRBD1 on 5 matching bases. The CDR3 is 14 amino acids. The germline CDR1 and CDR2 sequences are MNHEY and SVGAGI. Trimming left V 5 bases short and J 15 bases short, with 23 bases between. The DNA for the CDR3 is TGTGCCAGCAGTACGTCAACCGGGGCCTCAAGGCCATATTTT. It codes for CASSTSTGASRPYF.

V gene TRBV5-1 combines with J gene TRBJ2-1; D remains ambiguous. Germline V gene sequence: CDR1 SGHRS, CDR2 YFSETQ. V lost 4 bases and J 9 bases, leaving 8 bases between the germline ends. The CDR3 has 11 amino acids. CDR3 loop: CASSLYGEQFF. The CDR3 DNA reads TGCGCCAGCAGCCTCTATGGTGAGCAGTTCTTC.

The chain has TRBV6-5 and TRBJ1-2, with 8 bases aligning to TRBD1. V lost 5 bases to trimming and J lost 5 bases; unmatched junction nucleotides: 10. Germline CDR1 and CDR2: MNHEY and SVGAGI. The CDR3 is 15 residues long. The chain's CDR3 is CASSLSTGGYYGYTF. The CDR3 DNA reads TGTGCCAGCAGTCTGTCCACAGGGGGTTATTATGGCTACACCTTC.

The chain uses TRBV10-3 and TRBJ2-5; no firm D call. Germline V gene sequence: CDR1 ENHRY, CDR2 SYGVKD. This CDR3 spans 13 amino acids. V gave up 3 bases and J gave up 3 bases, with 8 bases separating them. The CDR3 bases are TGTGCCATCAGTGAAGTTCGCGAAGAGACCCAGTACTTC. Residues: CAISEVREETQYF.

This clone was seen a few times. V is TRBV10-3 and J is TRBJ1-1; TRBD1 aligns across 7 bases. Germline V gene sequence: CDR1 ENHRY, CDR2 SYGVKD. The CDR3 sequence is 13 residues long. V dropped 11 bases and J dropped 0; count of bases not matched to a gene: 6. The CDR3 sequence is CAAGQELNTEAFF. The CDR3, as DNA: TGTGCCGCAGGACAGGAATTGAACACTGAAGCTTTCTTT.

The chain is built from TRBV18 and TRBJ1-2, with D unresolved. The CDR3 totals 11 residues. Trimming removed 2 bases at V and 8 bases at J, with 6 bases between. Germline CDR1 is KGHSH and CDR2 is LQKENI. The CDR3 DNA reads TGTGCCAGCTCACCAATTTTGGGCTACACCTTC. Translation: CASSPILGYTF.

For this clone: Likely a read error: the CDR3 ends without its conserved phenylalanine or tryptophan. The DNA is omitted, as the CDR3 cannot be located on it reliably, and the CDR3 follows TCRdb's listing. This chain uses TRBV27 with TRBJ2-7; no DNA check was done on the table's D call, TRBD2. Germline CDR1 reads MNHEY; CDR2 reads SMNVEV (reference sequence). The length of the CDR3 is 9 amino acids, counting both ends. The CDR3 reads CASSLSRSP.

The chain carries TRBV3-1 (or the pseudogene TRBV3-2) and TRBJ2-3; no firm D call. This CDR3 has 15 amino acids. CDR1 is LGHDT, CDR2 YNNKEL, per germline (reference sequence). Trimming shortened V by 0 bases and J by 0 bases, and 7 bases separated the two germline ends. The CDR3 nucleotides are TGTGCCAGCAGCCAAGATGGGGTGAGCACAGATACGCAGTATTTT. It specifies CASSQDGVSTDTQYF.

In its sample, this clone was seen once. The genes are TRBV21-1 and TRBJ1-5. TRBV21-1 is termed a pseudogene. This CDR3 comprises 20 residues. CDR3 nucleotides: TGTGCCAGCAGCAATCCCAAGCCGGGGGGGCCAATCGATAGCAATCAGCCCCAGCATTTT. It specifies CASSNPKPGGPIDSNQPQHF.